This is a list of T cell receptor beta chains from one sample in a study of shared T cell receptors in the human thymus. Clones were read by immunoSEQ multiplex PCR, and TCRdb kept only the in-frame ones, dropping some. The table records over 650,000 clones, about 90% of them present only once. The data also belong to a second study, concerning human thymus T cells.

The sample comprised thymocytes. These receptors originate from a boy younger than two with a congenital heart defect. Each CDR3 is given with its conserved first and last residue. The order of the fields is clone size, V gene, D gene, J gene, CDR3 DNA, CDR3 protein. A D gene is named only where the DNA matches it firmly. Size is stated for part of the rows, as once, few or many counts, or as a class when the clone is expanded.

-	TRBV4-1	TRBD1	TRBJ1-6	TGCGCCAGCAGCCAAGTCGGGACAGCTAATTCACCCCTCCACTTT	CASSQVGTANSPLHF
-	TRBV15	TRBD2	TRBJ2-1	TGTGCCACCTATTTCGCGACTAGCGGATTCAATGAGCAGTTCTTC	CATYFATSGFNEQFF
-	TRBV6-1	TRBD1	TRBJ2-1	TGTGCCAGCAGTGAGCTAGTAGGGGACAGGGGTTACAATGAGCAGTTCTTC	CASSELVGDRGYNEQFF
-	TRBV6-4	-	TRBJ2-1	TGTGCCAGCTCTCCTCACCCTAACAGGGCCACCTACAATGAGCAGTTCTTC	CASSPHPNRATYNEQFF
-	TRBV7-3	-	TRBJ1-3	TGTGCCAGCAGCTTAGGAGGGACCCCACTCTCTGGAAACACCATATATTTT	CASSLGGTPLSGNTIYF
-	TRBV14	TRBD1	TRBJ1-1	TGTGCCAGCAGCCAAGATAATGGGACAGCCGTGAACACTGAAGCTTTCTTT	CASSQDNGTAVNTEAFF
-	TRBV5-1	-	TRBJ2-5	TGCGCCAGCAGCTTGGGACAAACCGAAGAGACCCAGTACTTC	CASSLGQTEETQYF
-	TRBV5-4	TRBD2	TRBJ2-1	TGTGCCAGCAGCTTGGCAGGACTAGGTCTCGATGAGCAGTTCTTC	CASSLAGLGLDEQFF
-	TRBV4-3	-	TRBJ2-3	TGCGCCAGCAGCCAAGAATCGGGGGCAGATACGCAGTATTTT	CASSQESGADTQYF
-	TRBV6-1	TRBD2	TRBJ2-7	TGTGCCTGGGGGGGAACTCTCGATTCCCACGAGCAGTACTTC	CAWGGTLDSHEQYF
-	TRBV5-4	TRBD2	TRBJ2-2	TGTGCCAGCAGCGCGGGACTAGCGGGGGTGTTGAACACCGGGGAGCTGTTTTTT	CASSAGLAGVLNTGELFF
-	TRBV28	-	TRBJ1-1	TGTGCCAGCAGTTTACGGGTGGCGAACACTGAAGCTTTCTTT	CASSLRVANTEAFF
-	TRBV18	TRBD2	TRBJ2-7	TGTGCCAGCTCACCCCCCAGGATGGAGCGGGAGCCCCACGAGCAGTACTTC	CASSPPRMEREPHEQYF
-	TRBV4-3	-	TRBJ2-7	TGCGCCAGCAGCCAAGATCAGGGGCAGGGTAGGGGCTACGAGCAGTACTTC	CASSQDQGQGRGYEQYF
once	TRBV11-2	-	TRBJ1-1	TGTGCCAGCAGCGAACACAGGGCGGAGGTCAACACTGAAGCTTTCTTT	CASSEHRAEVNTEAFF
once	TRBV9	-	TRBJ1-4	TGTGCCAGCAGCGCGGGGGGGTGGACTAATGAAAAACTGTTTTTT	CASSAGGWTNEKLFF
-	TRBV27	TRBD2	TRBJ2-1	TGTGCCAGCAGTTTACCTAAGACTAGCGGGATTACGTACAATGAGCAGTTCTTC	CASSLPKTSGITYNEQFF
-	TRBV9	-	TRBJ2-5	TGTGCCAGCAGCGGAAACTCCGTGGAGACCCAGTACTTC	CASSGNSVETQYF
-	TRBV7-9	-	TRBJ1-2	TGTGCCAGCAGCTTCGATGGACAGTTTAACTATGGCTACACCTTC	CASSFDGQFNYGYTF
-	TRBV5-1	TRBD1	TRBJ1-1	TGCGCCAGCAGCTTGGAACAGGGGGATGAAGCTTTCTTT	CASSLEQGDEAFF
-	TRBV28	-	TRBJ1-2	TGTGCCAGCAGTTTATCTTACAGGCCGAACTATGGCTACACCTTC	CASSLSYRPNYGYTF
-	TRBV28	TRBD1	TRBJ2-5	TGTGCCAGCAGTCCGAGGACAGGGTTTGGTGAGACCCAGTACTTC	CASSPRTGFGETQYF
-	TRBV27	TRBD2	TRBJ2-7	TGTGCCAGCAGTTCCGGGACTAGCAGGGGAGGCTACGAGCAGTACTTC	CASSSGTSRGGYEQYF
-	TRBV5-8	-	TRBJ1-2	TGTGCCAGCAGCTTGCGGGAAGGCGACGCGAACTATGGCTACACCTTC	CASSLREGDANYGYTF
few	TRBV9	TRBD1	TRBJ2-2	TGTGCCAGCAGCGTAGACTTGGACAGGTATCACACCGGGGAGCTGTTTTTT	CASSVDLDRYHTGELFF
-	TRBV5-6	TRBD1	TRBJ1-6	TGTGCCAGCAGCTGGGGGACAGGGTTTGGGGATAATTCACCCCTCCACTTT	CASSWGTGFGDNSPLHF
once	TRBV4-3	TRBD1	TRBJ1-1	TGCGCCAGCAGCCAAGTTCTCGGACAGGTGTACACTGAAGCTTTCTTT	CASSQVLGQVYTEAFF
-	TRBV6-1	TRBD1	TRBJ1-2	TGTGCCAGCAGTGACCACCGGGACAGGGGATGGGATGGCTACACCTTC	CASSDHRDRGWDGYTF
once	TRBV29-1	-	TRBJ1-1	TGCAGCGTTGAGCGGATGAACACTGAAGCTTTCTTT	CSVERMNTEAFF
-	TRBV13	-	TRBJ2-1	TGTGCCAGCAGCGGCCGGAGGGATGAGCAGTTCTTC	CASSGRRDEQFF
-	TRBV29-1	-	TRBJ2-7	TGCAGCGTTGGGACAAGCTACGAGCAGTACTTC	CSVGTSYEQYF
-	TRBV14	TRBD2	TRBJ2-1	TGTGCCAGCAGCCTAAGTAGCGGGGGTTACAATGAGCAGTTCTTC	CASSLSSGGYNEQFF
-	TRBV7-2	TRBD2	TRBJ2-2	TGTGCCAGCAGCTCGGGCCCGCTAGCGGGGGGAAACACCGGGGAGCTGTTTTTT	CASSSGPLAGGNTGELFF
once	TRBV5-4	TRBD2	TRBJ2-7	TGTGCCAGCAGCTTCAAAAGGACTAGCCATCGGGACGAGCAGTACTTC	CASSFKRTSHRDEQYF
-	TRBV7-9	-	TRBJ2-7	TGTGCCAGCAGCCCACCGTGGTATCTGGGGAGCTACGAGCAGTACTTC	CASSPPWYLGSYEQYF
-	TRBV6-5	-	TRBJ2-7	TGTGCCAGCAGTCAACGACAGGTGCCATCCTACGAGCAGTACTTC	CASSQRQVPSYEQYF
-	TRBV27	TRBD2	TRBJ2-2	TGTGCCAGCAGTTTAAACCCGACTAGCGGGGGAACCGGGGAGCTGTTTTTT	CASSLNPTSGGTGELFF
-	TRBV30	TRBD1	TRBJ1-1	TGTGCCTGGAGTTTATGGACAGGTCAGATGATTGCTTTCTTT	CAWSLWTGQMIAFF
few	TRBV27	TRBD1	TRBJ2-3	TGTGCCAGCAGTCCCCGGGACAGGGTCTCCACAGATACGCAGTATTTT	CASSPRDRVSTDTQYF
-	TRBV27	-	TRBJ2-3	TGTGCCAGCAGTTTTGGATATCCCCGGGACAACCGCACAGATACGCAGTATTTT	CASSFGYPRDNRTDTQYF
-	TRBV7-2	-	TRBJ2-3	TGTGCCAGCAGCCACACAGATACGCAGTATTTT	CASSHTDTQYF
-	TRBV16	-	TRBJ1-2	TGTGCCAGCAGTGAACAGGGTGATAGTGGCTACACCTTC	CASSEQGDSGYTF
-	TRBV7-6	-	TRBJ1-6	TGTGCCAGCAGCTTAGCGCGTTGGGGACTACCGAATAATTCCCCCCTCCACTTT	CASSLARWGLPNNSPLHF
-	TRBV6-6	-	TRBJ2-2	TGTGCCAGCAGTTACGAGGCAGGGTTCACCGGGGAGCTGTTTTTT	CASSYEAGFTGELFF
-	TRBV5-1	-	TRBJ2-5	TGCGCCAGCAGCCTTGTCGGGGGAAGACCCCAAGAGACCCAGTACTTC	CASSLVGGRPQETQYF
-	TRBV6-1	TRBD2	TRBJ2-1	TGTGCCAGCAGTGGTAGCGGGAGATACAATGAGCAGTTCTTC	CASSGSGRYNEQFF
-	TRBV5-1	TRBD1	TRBJ2-7	TGCGCCAGCAGTTACCGGGACAGGGCGGACTACGAGCAGTACTTC	CASSYRDRADYEQYF
-	TRBV5-1	TRBD2	TRBJ2-3	TGCGCCAGCAGCTTCCTAGGCGGGGGAGGGGGCACAGATACGCAGTATTTT	CASSFLGGGGGTDTQYF
-	TRBV6-1	TRBD1	TRBJ2-7	TGTGCCAGCAGCCGGGACAGGGTTTGCGAGCAGTACTTC	CASSRDRVCEQYF
few	TRBV28	-	TRBJ2-7	TGTGCCAGCAGTCCCGTGCGAGGGCCCTACGAGCAGTACTTC	CASSPVRGPYEQYF
-	TRBV7-2	-	TRBJ1-3	TGTGCCAGCAGACCAGAGGCTGGAAACACCATATATTTT	CASRPEAGNTIYF
-	TRBV4-1	-	TRBJ1-2	TGCGCCAGCAGCCAAGATCGGCAGGAATTGTACGACTATGGCTACACCTTC	CASSQDRQELYDYGYTF
-	TRBV28	-	TRBJ1-4	TGTGCCAGCACCCCTTCGGAATCCGGGGGTGAAAAACTGTTTTTT	CASTPSESGGEKLFF